This TCR beta chain was sequenced for a study of T-cell memory formation after mild COVID-19. The sample holds a few counts of this clonotype. Trimming cost V 11 bases and J 0 bases, with 21 bases left between them. The CDR3 runs 16 residues. Germline CDR1 ENHRY, CDR2 SYGVKD. From 5'RACE with constant-segment primers came TCR alpha and TCR beta cDNA libraries that carried sample barcodes and UMIs. TCRdb used MiXCR to reprocess the 5' RACE reads, holding one entry per CDR3 protein. This table has about 100,000 distinct CDR3 sequences, roughly 14% appearing once. The receptor's source is a man younger than 35 who had mild COVID-19 (a few samples of this study predate the infection). Cell type and time point are not known. The chain carries TRBV10-3 and TRBJ2-3; a possible D gene is TRBD1 (6 bases). Input material: PBMCs or a T cell subset sorted from them (not recorded which). The CDR3 region is CASTDPDRLSTDTQYF. In nucleotides, the CDR3 is TGTGCCTCGACCGACCCGGACAGATTAAGCACAGATACGCAGTATTTT.